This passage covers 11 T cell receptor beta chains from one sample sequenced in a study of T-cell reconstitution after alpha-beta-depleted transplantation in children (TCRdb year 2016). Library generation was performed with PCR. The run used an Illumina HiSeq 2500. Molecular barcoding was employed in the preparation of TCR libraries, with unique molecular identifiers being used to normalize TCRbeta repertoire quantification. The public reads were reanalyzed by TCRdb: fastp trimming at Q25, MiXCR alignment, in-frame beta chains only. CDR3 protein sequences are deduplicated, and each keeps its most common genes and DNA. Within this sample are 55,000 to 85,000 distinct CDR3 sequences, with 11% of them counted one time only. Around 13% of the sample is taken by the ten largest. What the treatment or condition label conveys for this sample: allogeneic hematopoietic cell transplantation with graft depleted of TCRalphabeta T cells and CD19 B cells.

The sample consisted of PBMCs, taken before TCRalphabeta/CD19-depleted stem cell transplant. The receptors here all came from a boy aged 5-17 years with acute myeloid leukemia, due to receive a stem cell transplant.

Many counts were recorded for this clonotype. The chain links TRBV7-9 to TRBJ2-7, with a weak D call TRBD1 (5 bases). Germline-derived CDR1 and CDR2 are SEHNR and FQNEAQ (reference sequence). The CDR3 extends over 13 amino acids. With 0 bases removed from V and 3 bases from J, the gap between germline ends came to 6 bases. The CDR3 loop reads CASSLAQVYEQYV. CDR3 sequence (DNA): TGTGCCAGCAGCTTAGCACAGGTCTACGAGCAGTACGTC.

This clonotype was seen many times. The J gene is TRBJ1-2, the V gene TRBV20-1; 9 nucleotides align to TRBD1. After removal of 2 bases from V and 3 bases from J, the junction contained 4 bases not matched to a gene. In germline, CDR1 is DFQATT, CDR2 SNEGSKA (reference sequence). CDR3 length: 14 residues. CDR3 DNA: TGCAGTGCTAGACGGACAGGGGCGTACTATGGCTACACCTTC. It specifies CSARRTGAYYGYTF.

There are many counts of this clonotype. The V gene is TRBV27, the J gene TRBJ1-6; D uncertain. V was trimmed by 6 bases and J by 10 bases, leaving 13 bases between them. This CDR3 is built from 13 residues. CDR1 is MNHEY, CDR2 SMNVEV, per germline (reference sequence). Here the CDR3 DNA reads TGTGCCAGCAGCCTTTTCACCATCTCACCCCTCCACTTT. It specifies CASSLFTISPLHF.

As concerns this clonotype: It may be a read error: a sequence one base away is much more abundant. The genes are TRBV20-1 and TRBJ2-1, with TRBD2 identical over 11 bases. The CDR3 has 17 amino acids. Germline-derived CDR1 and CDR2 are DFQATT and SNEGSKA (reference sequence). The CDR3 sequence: CSATSGTSGFTYNDQFF. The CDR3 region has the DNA TGCAGTGCCACTTCCGGGACTAGCGGCTTTACTTACAATGACCAGTTCTTC.

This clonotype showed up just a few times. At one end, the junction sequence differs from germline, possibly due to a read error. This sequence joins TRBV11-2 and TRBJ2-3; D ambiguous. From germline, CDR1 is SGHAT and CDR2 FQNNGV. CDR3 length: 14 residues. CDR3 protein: CASSADLLTNTQYF. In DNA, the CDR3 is TGTGCCAGCAGCGCGGACCTCCTCACAAATACGCAGTATTTT.

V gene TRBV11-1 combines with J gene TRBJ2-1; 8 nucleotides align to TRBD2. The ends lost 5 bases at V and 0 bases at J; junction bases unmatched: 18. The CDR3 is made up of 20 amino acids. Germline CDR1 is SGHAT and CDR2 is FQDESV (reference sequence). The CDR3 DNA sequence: TGTGCCAGCAGCCCCAAAGCGGGGGAAAGGATGACGAGCTCCTACAATGAGCAGTTCTTC. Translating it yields CASSPKAGERMTSSYNEQFF.

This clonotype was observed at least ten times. In DNA, the CDR3 is TGCAGTGCCTGGAGCGGACTAGAATCCACAGATACGCAGTATTTT. Translated: CSAWSGLESTDTQYF. The chain is built from TRBV20-1 and TRBJ2-3; 7 bases map to TRBD2. Germline V gives CDR1 DFQATT, CDR2 SNEGSKA (reference sequence). V shed 6 bases, J shed 2 bases, and the junction held 11 bases outside the gene matches. The CDR3 consists of 15 residues.

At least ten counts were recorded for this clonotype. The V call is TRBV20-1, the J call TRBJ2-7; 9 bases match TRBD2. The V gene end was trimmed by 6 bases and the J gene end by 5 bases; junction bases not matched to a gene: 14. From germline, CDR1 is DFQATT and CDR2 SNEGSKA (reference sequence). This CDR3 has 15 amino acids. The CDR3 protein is CSAVRVGLAGNEQYF. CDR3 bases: TGCAGTGCAGTGCGGGTAGGGCTAGCGGGAAACGAGCAGTACTTC.

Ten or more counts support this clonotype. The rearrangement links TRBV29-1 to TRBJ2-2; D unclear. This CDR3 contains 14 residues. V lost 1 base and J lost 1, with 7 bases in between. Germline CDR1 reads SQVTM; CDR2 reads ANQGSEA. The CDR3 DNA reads TGCAGCGTTGAAGCCGGCAGGAACACCGGGGAGCTGTTTTTT. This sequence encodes CSVEAGRNTGELFF.

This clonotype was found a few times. The CDR3 spells CASSLRDTVGYEQFF. In nucleotides, the CDR3 is TGTGCCAGCAGTTTAAGGGACACGGTGGGGTATGAGCAGTTCTTC. The chain couples TRBV12-3 or TRBV12-4 to TRBJ2-1; possibly TRBD1 for D (6 bases). The CDR3 has 15 amino acids. V dropped 2 bases and J dropped 8 bases, with 16 bases sitting between them.

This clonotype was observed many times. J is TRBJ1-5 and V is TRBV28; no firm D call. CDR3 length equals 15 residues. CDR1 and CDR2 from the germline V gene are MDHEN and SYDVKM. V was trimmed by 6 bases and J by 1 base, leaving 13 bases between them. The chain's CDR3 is CASRYTLLSNQPQHF. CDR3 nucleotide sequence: TGTGCCAGCAGGTACACTCTTTTAAGCAATCAGCCCCAGCATTTT.